This T cell receptor beta chain originates from a study of cytomegalovirus exposure and HLA in healthy donors. Study outcomes and limitations: Specificity for CMV antigens was confirmed in vitro for three of the CMV-associated chains. Later work associated roughly 15,000 TCR beta sequences with HLA alleles at 0.05 false discovery rate. Exclusion applied to some V segments, including TRBV6-2 and TRBV6-3, as they were indistinguishable.

Nominally healthy donors were sampled, though unrecorded immune exposures were likely. Trimming removed 5 bases from V and 5 bases from J, with 13 bases in between. The CDR3 totals 14 residues. The germline V gene has CDR1 LNHDA and CDR2 SQIVND (reference sequence). With 60 Vbeta and 13 Jbeta primers, the PCR was carried out. The protocol was immunoSEQ multiplex PCR, while the TCRdb copy is restricted to in-frame clones and leaves out a portion. The sample lists 180,000 or so clones, around three quarters seen once, with 1.5% to 2% in the top ten. Comments on this clone: What it binds is unknown.

Sequencing was carried out using PBMCs. The chain combines TRBV19 with TRBJ2-1, with no clear D. The TCR was taken from a woman aged 25 to 39 in good health and CMV-seronegative. The CDR3, as DNA: TGTGCCAGTAGTCGGGTTTTCGCTAACAATGAGCAGTTCTTC. This codes for CASSRVFANNEQFF.